Given below is one TCR beta chain in context. The data were obtained in a study of blood T cell repertoires in COVID-19. Looking at the study overall: Acute and convalescent COVID-19 samples came from the United States, Italy and Spain. PBMCs, B-cell-depleted T cells, or T cells provided the cDNA or gDNA that made up the material.

V was pared by 7 bases and J by 4 bases, with 13 bases between. This CDR3 comprises 14 residues. In germline, CDR1 is LNHDA, CDR2 SQIVND (reference sequence). Original data processing: Estimated nucleated cell counts came from reference gene primer amplification. TCRdb keeps only in-frame clones here, not all; method: immunoSEQ multiplex PCR. Clone size and the V and J calls come from that table; the DNA yielded D and trimming. Of around 57,000 clones listed, around 80% were seen once; the top ten hold approximately 6%. This rearrangement joins TRBV19 to TRBJ2-2; D may be TRBD1 (6 bases). Sequencing was carried out using peripheral blood. The clonotype was recovered from a woman aged 70 to 79 with acute or convalescent COVID-19. Written as DNA, the CDR3 is TGTGCCAGTATGGGGGCCGGGTTCACCGGGGAGCTGTTTTTT. Translating it yields CASMGAGFTGELFF.